The present T cell receptor beta chain was sequenced within a study of blood T cell repertoires in COVID-19 (dated by TCRdb to the early 2020s). About the study as a whole: Samples from collaborators originated in the United States, Italy and Spain and spanned both the acute and convalescent phases of COVID-19. The dataset comprised deeply sampled blood TCRbeta repertoires from subjects exposed to, actively infected with, or recovered from COVID-19. Samples came from the ongoing ImmuneRACE study (first 160 participants) plus 1,254 subjects from 6 global collaborators. A freely available public database, intended as a resource for researchers studying the immune response to SARS-CoV-2, is where the repertoires were released. A de-identified subject ID, COVID-19 status, age in years and sex were almost always included in the sample metadata. The prospective study material was composed of cDNA or gDNA derived from T cells, B-cell-depleted T cells, or PBMCs. Where available, HLA class I and class II types were taken from metadata supplied by the sample provider and were not determined by assay-based typing. Paper-wide results and their limitations: Clinical and demographic metadata were provided uncurated, with the amount varying by source and participant.

Its CDR3 holds 16 amino acids, cysteine through phenylalanine. The read is trimmed to its CDR3 DNA, 48 bases read in frame from base 1. Looking up the germline V gene yields CDR1 KGHSH and CDR2 LQKENI. The trim is 6 bases for V and 0 bases for J, with a gap of 12 bases between the germline ends. As to this clone: What this receptor recognizes is not known. No much larger clone exists at a distance of one base, and base qualities are not known.

TCRbeta CDR3 regions were amplified from genomic DNA by means of the immunoSEQ Assay, a bias-controlled multiplex PCR. In the source study's methods: The number of nucleated cells in each sample was estimated from the amplification of reference gene primers within the assay. Sequence reads were collapsed and filtered to measure the absolute abundance of every unique TCRbeta CDR3 rearrangement. For each sample, productive Simpson clonality was calculated by taking the square root of Simpson's diversity index across productive rearrangements. This is the immuneACCESS table as TCRdb keeps it, with only in-frame sequences that have V and J called. A part of the clones is gone; compared with another copy, unresolved V genes explain less than half, and the rest is unexplained. Clonal size and the V and J genes are those of that table, whereas D and trimming came from the DNA. In all, the sample holds 84,000 or so clones, and 75% to 85% of those were seen once. The ten biggest clones cover approximately 13% of the sample.

Collaborating institutions collected whole blood in K2EDTA tubes following their own protocols. For TCRbeta analysis, collaborators shipped samples in one of three forms: frozen whole blood, isolated PBMCs, or DNA extracted from either of those sample types. Material for sequencing was peripheral blood. The chain couples TRBV18 to TRBJ2-6; TRBD2 is perhaps the D gene, given 6 matching bases. The source of this sequence is a human donor in a cohort sampled during active COVID-19. The DNA sequence reads TGTGCCAGCTCCTTCCGGGGGAGCTCTGGGGCCAACGTCCTGACTTTC. Its protein is CASSFRGSSGANVLTF.